The 28 T cell receptor beta chains listed next were all sequenced from one sample in a study of blood T cell repertoires in COVID-19. Some clones are missing from TCRdb's copy, which holds only in-frame ones; the method was immunoSEQ multiplex PCR. Seen here are roughly 250,000 clones, around four fifths observed once, and the top ten hold about 6.3%. The sample was peripheral blood. Receptors were obtained from a woman in her fifties or sixties with active or convalescent COVID-19.

The V gene is TRBV19, the J gene TRBJ2-2, with TRBD1 identical over 8 bases. This CDR3 is 17 amino acids long. Per germline, CDR1 LNHDA and CDR2 SQIVND (reference sequence). V shed 0 bases, J shed 7 bases, and the junction held 10 bases outside the gene matches. The CDR3 here is CASSIDEGRGRGGELFF. For the CDR3, the DNA is TGTGCCAGTAGTATAGATGAGGGCAGGGGGCGCGGCGGGGAGCTGTTTTTT.

V gene TRBV14 combines with J gene TRBJ1-2; D is undetermined. There are 16 residues in the CDR3. Trimming pared 0 bases from V and 8 bases from J, leaving 19 bases between. CDR1 is SGHDN, CDR2 FVKESK, per germline. CDR3 protein: CASSQDMDARGKGYTF. The CDR3 DNA reads as TGTGCCAGCAGCCAAGATATGGACGCGCGGGGAAAAGGCTACACCTTC.

CDR3: CASSPRPGTGSYNSPLHF. The CDR3 DNA is TGTGCCAGCAGTCCCCGTCCCGGGACAGGATCCTATAATTCACCCCTCCACTTT. The rearrangement links TRBV27 to TRBJ1-6; TRBD1 matches at 8 bases. J lost 1 base, V lost 5 bases, and 10 bases had no gene match. Germline V lookup: CDR1 MNHEY, CDR2 SMNVEV (reference sequence). This CDR3 comprises 18 residues.

This sequence joins TRBV5-4 and TRBJ2-1; D is unclear. V was trimmed by 1 base and J by 6 bases, leaving 11 bases between them. The germline gives CDR1 SGHNT, CDR2 YYREEE (reference sequence). The CDR3 is 14 residues long. In nucleotides, the CDR3 is TGTGCCAGCAGCTTGCGTTTTACTGCCAATGAGCAGTTCTTC. Translated: CASSLRFTANEQFF.

The chain employs TRBV15 and TRBJ1-2, with 8 nucleotides matching TRBD1. J lost 6 bases, V lost 3 bases, and 12 bases had no gene match. Germline V gene sequence: CDR1 LNHNV, CDR2 YYDKDF (reference sequence). The CDR3 has 16 residues. The CDR3 is CATSSFIGQGRNGYTF. The CDR3 DNA reads TGTGCCACCAGCAGTTTTATTGGACAGGGACGTAATGGCTACACCTTC.

The chain employs TRBV10-3 and TRBJ2-7, with TRBD2 identical over 7 bases. The CDR3 length is 15 residues. V shed 10 bases, J shed 3 bases, and the junction held 15 bases outside the gene matches. Germline V gene sequence: CDR1 ENHRY, CDR2 SYGVKD. The CDR3 coding sequence is TGTGCCACGGGGGGAGGGGTCCTCACCGGCTACGAGCAGTACTTC. It translates to CATGGGVLTGYEQYF.

The chain links TRBV27 to TRBJ2-5, with a possible D match to TRBD2 (5 bases). Germline CDR1 and CDR2: MNHEY and SMNVEV (reference sequence). The length of the CDR3 is 18 residues. Trimming pared 4 bases from V and 5 bases from J, leaving 26 bases between. The CDR3 loop is CASSSQISGSRPGETQYF. CDR3 coding DNA: TGTGCCAGCAGTTCCCAAATCTCCGGCTCCCGACCGGGGGAGACCCAGTACTTC.

The rearrangement uses TRBV2 and TRBJ1-2; TRBD1 is a possible D gene (6 bases). The ends were cut back, 3 bases at V and 1 base at J, with 12 bases in the middle. From germline, CDR1 is SNHLY and CDR2 FYNNEI. This CDR3 is 15 amino acids long. CDR3 nucleotides: TGTGCCAGCAGTGAGGGGGCACCGAATAACTATGGCTACACCTTC. Amino acids: CASSEGAPNNYGYTF.

The chain recombines TRBV7-2 with TRBJ1-2; TRBD1 aligns across 7 bases. V dropped 1 base and J dropped 7; count of bases not matched to a gene: 3. This CDR3 comprises 13 residues. Germline-derived CDR1 and CDR2 are SGHTA and FQGNSA. The CDR3, as DNA: TGTGCCAGCAGCTTAGACAGGGGTGGTGGCTACACCTTC. It encodes CASSLDRGGGYTF.

The chain is built from TRBV29-1 and TRBJ1-1; D is unresolved. This CDR3 region has 13 residues. Trimming took 6 bases from V and 7 from J, leaving 18 bases between them. CDR1 and CDR2 from the germline V gene are SQVTM and ANQGSEA. The CDR3 sequence: CSVAPGFKVEAFF. Here the CDR3 DNA reads TGCAGCGTAGCCCCGGGTTTTAAGGTTGAAGCTTTCTTT.

This sequence joins TRBV11-3 and TRBJ2-1, with TRBD1 matching 9 bases. The CDR3 has 15 residues. The germline V gene encodes CDR1 SGHNT and CDR2 YENEEA. The V gene end was trimmed by 5 bases and the J gene end by 4 bases; junction bases not matched to a gene: 6. The CDR3 is CASSLRTGDYNEQFF. CDR3 in DNA: TGTGCCAGCAGCCTTCGGACAGGGGATTACAATGAGCAGTTCTTC.

This chain uses TRBV6-5 with TRBJ2-3; TRBD2 might be the D (5 bases). V dropped 6 bases and J dropped 0 bases, with 10 bases sitting between them. The CDR3 is 14 amino acids. Germline assignment: CDR1 MNHEY and CDR2 SVGAGI. The CDR3 nucleotides read TGTGCCAGCAGGATAGCGCTAAGCACAGATACGCAGTATTTT. Protein: CASRIALSTDTQYF.

The chain links TRBV11-3 to TRBJ1-2; 10 bases map to TRBD1. The V and J ends lost 4 bases and 6 bases, in that order; junction bases with no gene match: 5. Germline V lookup: CDR1 SGHNT, CDR2 YENEEA. The CDR3 covers 14 residues. The CDR3 DNA is TGTGCCAGCAGCTCTTCGGGACAGGGGAATGGCTACACCTTC. This translates into CASSSSGQGNGYTF.

V is TRBV7-2 and J is TRBJ2-5; no definite D call. Germline V gives CDR1 SGHTA, CDR2 FQGNSA. The CDR3 has 14 residues. Trimming shortened V by 1 base and J by 1 base, and 7 bases separated the two germline ends. CDR3 sequence (DNA): TGTGCCAGCAGCTTAGTCTACAGCCAAGAGACCCAGTACTTC. This sequence encodes CASSLVYSQETQYF.

In DNA form, the CDR3 reads TGTGCCAGCAGGAACAGGGGCATAACAAACACCATATATTTT. Its protein product is CASRNRGITNTIYF. The chain has TRBV5-8 and TRBJ1-3; 7 bases map to TRBD1. The trim removed 5 bases at V and 6 bases at J, leaving 8 bases unmatched. Germline V gene data show CDR1 as SGHTS and CDR2 as YDEGEE. CDR3 length: 14 residues.

CDR3 in DNA: TGTGCCAGCAGCGCTCCGGTGGGTCAGGCAAATTCACCCCTCCACTTT. This encodes CASSAPVGQANSPLHF. The chain combines TRBV27 with TRBJ1-6; D is unresolved. This CDR3 is 16 amino acids long. The germline V and J ends were trimmed by 6 bases and 7 bases, with 19 bases remaining between them. Germline V gives CDR1 MNHEY, CDR2 SMNVEV (reference sequence).

The rearrangement uses TRBV11-3 and TRBJ2-4; 8 bases align to TRBD2. There are 15 residues in the CDR3. V shed 5 bases, J shed 6 bases, and the junction held 9 bases outside the gene matches. Looked up from germline, CDR1 is SGHNT and CDR2 is YENEEA. The DNA of the CDR3 is TGTGCCAGCAGCCTTCGAGCGGGAGACGTAAACATTCAGTACTTC. Translating gives CASSLRAGDVNIQYF.

This sequence joins TRBV2 and TRBJ2-5; D is ambiguous. Germline V gene lookup returns CDR1 SNHLY and CDR2 FYNNEI. V was trimmed by 4 bases and J by 2 bases, leaving 5 bases between them. The CDR3 spans 12 residues. The CDR3 DNA follows: TGTGCCAGCAGTGTTCAGCAAGAGACCCAGTACTTC. Its protein product is CASSVQQETQYF.

The sample holds a few counts of this clone. This chain uses TRBV11-1 with TRBJ2-1, with 10 positions matching TRBD1. The CDR3 runs 15 residues. Trimming cost V 5 bases and J 5 bases; bases outside gene matches: 6. Germline CDR1 is SGHAT and CDR2 is FQDESV (reference sequence). Here the CDR3 DNA reads TGTGCCAGCAGCATGACAGGGGGCGCCCACAATGAGCAGTTCTTC. It yields the protein CASSMTGGAHNEQFF.

The chain carries TRBV4-2 and TRBJ2-3; D is possibly TRBD2 (5 bases). This CDR3 spans 15 amino acids. Trimming shortened V by 2 bases and J by 6 bases, and 15 bases separated the two germline ends. The V gene's germline CDR1 is LGHNA and CDR2 YNFKEQ. CDR3 coding DNA: TGTGCCAGCAGCCAAACCGCGGGCAGGATGGATACGCAGTATTTT. Translating it yields CASSQTAGRMDTQYF.

This sequence joins TRBV11-3 and TRBJ2-2; tentative D call: TRBD2 (6 bases). The CDR3 totals 15 residues. Germline CDR1 and CDR2: SGHNT and YENEEA. V lost 3 bases, J lost 6 bases, and 14 bases lay in between. DNA of the CDR3: TGTGCCAGCAGCTTTGGCGGGACTGAGCCCGGGGAGCTGTTTTTT. Translated: CASSFGGTEPGELFF. Full variable domain (remainder filled in from reference TRBV11-3 and TRBJ2-2): EAGVVQSPRYKIIEKKQPVAFWCNPISGHNTLYWYLQNLGQGPELLIRYENEEAVDDSQLPKDRFSAERLKGVDSTLKIQPAELGDSAVYLCASSFGGTEPGELFFGEGSRLTVL.

V and J are TRBV30 and TRBJ1-1; TRBD1 aligns across 7 bases. The CDR3 spans 13 residues. V lost 4 bases to trimming and J lost 4 bases; unmatched junction nucleotides: 6. CDR1 GTSNPN and CDR2 SVGIG come from the germline V gene (reference sequence). The CDR3 protein is CAWTPTGTTEAFF. For the CDR3, the DNA is TGTGCCTGGACTCCGACAGGGACCACTGAAGCTTTCTTT.

The rearrangement joins TRBV5-5 to TRBJ1-2; no firm D call. Looked up from germline, CDR1 is SGHKS and CDR2 is YYEKEE (reference sequence). This CDR3 comprises 13 residues. V was trimmed by 1 base and J by 4 bases, leaving 8 bases between them. The CDR3 protein is CASSLNSVYGYTF. The DNA for the CDR3 is TGTGCCAGCAGCTTGAACAGTGTCTATGGCTACACCTTC.

The rearrangement uses TRBV3-1 (or the pseudogene TRBV3-2) and TRBJ2-7; weak D call: TRBD2 (5 bases). Trimming took 0 bases from V and 1 from J, leaving 10 bases between them. Germline V gene data show CDR1 as LGHDT and CDR2 as YNNKEL (reference sequence). The CDR3 totals 15 residues. The CDR3 is CASSQELAPSYEQYF. CDR3 nucleotide sequence: TGTGCCAGCAGCCAAGAGTTAGCGCCGTCCTACGAGCAGTACTTC.

This clone was seen a few times. The CDR3 loop reads CAWSTHLSSNQPQHF. The CDR3 DNA is TGTGCCTGGAGTACCCACTTATCCAGCAATCAGCCCCAGCATTTT. This rearrangement joins TRBV30 to TRBJ1-5; no clear D. This CDR3 has 15 amino acids. Germline lookup yields CDR1 GTSNPN and CDR2 SVGIG (reference sequence). Trimming cost V 2 bases and J 1 base, with 12 bases left between them.

This clone turned up a few times. The chain carries TRBV2 and TRBJ2-7; D remains unclear. This CDR3 spans 14 amino acids. Germline values: CDR1 SNHLY, CDR2 FYNNEI. Trimming removed 6 bases from V and 0 bases from J, with 12 bases in between. This CDR3 is CASSISRISYEQYF. For the CDR3, the DNA is TGTGCCAGCAGCATCAGCAGGATCTCCTACGAGCAGTACTTC.

In regard to this clone: A read error may account for a junction end that differs from germline. The CDR3 loop reads CASTQGSMNTEAFF. CDR3 DNA: TGTGCCAGCACCCAAGGGAGCATGAACACTGAAGCTTTCTTT. The J gene is TRBJ1-1, the V gene TRBV3-1 (or the pseudogene TRBV3-2); D not resolved. The CDR3 spans 14 residues. The germline CDR1 and CDR2 sequences are LGHDT and YNNKEL (reference sequence).

This clone has only a few counts. The chain has TRBV24-1 and TRBJ2-1; TRBD1 matches at 8 bases. Per the germline V gene, CDR1 is KGHDR and CDR2 is SFDVKD. The J segment lost 8 bases and the V segment lost 5 bases, leaving 10 bases of the junction unmatched. This CDR3 spans 15 amino acids. In nucleotides, the CDR3 is TGTGCCACCAGTGGGGCAGGGGGCTTTCATGATGAGCAGTTCTTC. Translating gives CATSGAGGFHDEQFF.